These 24 T cell receptor beta chains came from one sample sequenced in a study of beta chain features in type 1 diabetes. The study reverse transcribed the entire isolated RNA, so it sequenced expressed TCRB transcripts. Here immunoSEQ multiplex PCR was the method, and the copy in TCRdb shows in-frame clones only, minus some. Of 350,000 to 400,000 clones listed, about 14% are singletons. Sequenced material: naive CD4+ T cells from blood. Receptors were obtained from a woman younger than 35 in good health.

With respect to this clone: The same CDR3 is also encoded by other DNA sequences in this sample. The chain has TRBV5-1 and TRBJ2-7; 10 nucleotides line up with TRBD2. V was clipped by 0 bases and J by 0 bases; unmatched bases: 3. The CDR3 has 16 amino acids. Germline CDR1 reads SGHRS; CDR2 reads YFSETQ. CDR3 DNA: TGCGCCAGCAGCTTGGCGGGGACTAGCGCCTCCTACGAGCAGTACTTC. This translates into CASSLAGTSASYEQYF.

This chain connects TRBV30 to TRBJ2-7; 10 positions agree with TRBD2. There are 13 residues in the CDR3. With V trimmed by 6 bases and J by 2 bases, 4 bases remained unmatched. Germline CDR1 GTSNPN, CDR2 SVGIG (reference sequence). Written as DNA, the CDR3 is TGTGCCTGTCAAGCGGGAGGGGCCTACGAGCAGTACTTC. Translation: CACQAGGAYEQYF.

The chain carries TRBV30 and TRBJ1-3; TRBD1 matches 7 bases. The germline V gene encodes CDR1 GTSNPN and CDR2 SVGIG (reference sequence). This CDR3 spans 12 amino acids. The DNA for the CDR3 is TGTGCGGGGGACAGAAGAGGAAACACCATATATTTT. Residues: CAGDRRGNTIYF.

This clone was counted only a few times. This chain joins TRBV25-1 and TRBJ2-7; 7 bases fit TRBD2. V lost 1 base and J lost 0; bases outside the gene matches: 9. The CDR3 has 17 residues. The germline CDR1 and CDR2 sequences are MGHDK and SYGVNS. The CDR3 is CASSESRGKRDSYEQYF. CDR3 nucleotide sequence: TGTGCCAGCAGTGAATCCCGGGGGAAGCGGGACTCCTACGAGCAGTACTTC.

This clone was observed a few times. For the CDR3, the DNA is TGTGCCAGCAGTTTATCCGAGTGGGAGACCCAGTACTTC. Its translation is CASSLSEWETQYF. The chain couples TRBV27 to TRBJ2-5; D remains unclear. The V gene lost 0 bases and the J gene lost 5 bases, with 7 bases spanning the gap. The CDR3 totals 13 residues. CDR1 and CDR2 (germline): MNHEY, SMNVEV (reference sequence).

This clone was counted only a few times. The chain combines TRBV30 with TRBJ2-1, with a possible D match to TRBD2 (6 bases). This CDR3 contains 16 residues. CDR1 and CDR2 from the germline V gene are GTSNPN and SVGIG (reference sequence). The V and J ends lost 1 base and 0 bases respectively, with 13 bases between them. The CDR3 sequence is CAWSALAASSYNEQFF. For the CDR3, the DNA is TGTGCCTGGAGTGCTTTAGCGGCAAGCTCCTACAATGAGCAGTTCTTC.

Turning to this clone: This specimen includes other DNA sequences encoding the same CDR3. In DNA form, the CDR3 reads TGTGCCAGCAGCTTGGGTTCTTCCTACGAGCAGTACTTC. Amino acids: CASSLGSSYEQYF. The chain joins TRBV5-4 to TRBJ2-7; no clear D gene. The CDR3 totals 13 residues. The V end was cut by 0 bases, the J end by 1 base, with 5 bases between. Germline lookup yields CDR1 SGHNT and CDR2 YYREEE (reference sequence).

The chain employs TRBV6-5 and TRBJ2-6; D is ambiguous. CDR3 length: 14 amino acids. Looked up from germline, CDR1 is MNHEY and CDR2 is SVGAGI. Trimming took 2 bases from V and 2 from J, leaving 4 bases between them. This CDR3 is CASSYSPGANVLTF. Here the CDR3 DNA reads TGTGCCAGCAGTTACAGCCCTGGGGCCAACGTCCTGACTTTC.

This clone was seen a few times. This rearrangement joins TRBV9 to TRBJ2-1; D unresolved. The CDR3 covers 15 residues. Per the germline V gene, CDR1 is SGDLS and CDR2 is YYNGEE. The V end was cut by 0 bases, the J end by 0 bases, with 7 bases between. CDR3 coding DNA: TGTGCCAGCAGCGTAGCTACTGTCTCCTACAATGAGCAGTTCTTC. It specifies CASSVATVSYNEQFF.

This clone showed up just a few times. The V gene is TRBV30, the J gene TRBJ2-5; D gene unclear. In germline, CDR1 is GTSNPN, CDR2 SVGIG (reference sequence). The CDR3 contains 13 residues. V was shortened by 5 bases and J by 3 bases, with 13 bases between the two germline ends. The CDR3 loop is CAWDTAFKETQYF. The CDR3 nucleotides are TGTGCCTGGGACACGGCTTTTAAAGAGACCCAGTACTTC.

This sequence joins TRBV9 and TRBJ1-1; 8 positions agree with TRBD1. Germline CDR1 reads SGDLS; CDR2 reads YYNGEE. This CDR3 region has 16 residues. V dropped 4 bases and J dropped 5; count of bases not matched to a gene: 13. The CDR3 reads CASSRLDGRGLTEAFF. Here the CDR3 DNA reads TGTGCCAGCAGCCGCCTTGATGGCAGGGGGCTAACTGAAGCTTTCTTT.

The J gene is TRBJ2-3, the V gene TRBV29-1; D call uncertain. Germline V gene sequence: CDR1 SQVTM, CDR2 ANQGSEA. The CDR3 is 16 amino acids. Trimming removed 4 bases at V and 0 bases at J, with 17 bases between. Written as DNA, the CDR3 is TGCAGCGTTGGGAAAGGAGTGGGTGGGAGCACAGATACGCAGTATTTT. It codes for CSVGKGVGGSTDTQYF.

The V and J genes are TRBV30 and TRBJ2-7; TRBD2 agrees at 7 bases. After removal of 3 bases from V and 3 bases from J, the junction contained 5 bases not matched to a gene. This CDR3 region has 13 residues. Germline lookup yields CDR1 GTSNPN and CDR2 SVGIG (reference sequence). The CDR3 coding sequence is TGTGCCTGGAGCCAAGCGGGAAGCTACGAGCAGTACTTC. Translated, it gives CAWSQAGSYEQYF. The full variable domain, its missing parts supplied by reference TRBV30 and TRBJ2-7, is SQTIHQWPATLVQPVGSPLSLECTVEGTSNPNLYWYRQAAGRGLQLLFYSVGIGQISSEVPQNLSASRPQDRQFILSSKKLLLSDSGFYLCAWSQAGSYEQYFGPGTRLTVT.

This chain connects TRBV7-2 to TRBJ2-1, with 10 positions matching TRBD2. V shed 4 bases, J shed 10 bases, and the junction held 4 bases outside the gene matches. This CDR3 is built from 13 residues. CDR1 is SGHTA, CDR2 FQGNSA, per germline. The CDR3 here is CASSWTSGDEQFF. Written as DNA, the CDR3 is TGTGCCAGCAGCTGGACTAGCGGCGACGAGCAGTTCTTC.

This clone was observed a few times. V gene TRBV30 combines with J gene TRBJ1-2, with a tentative D call TRBD1 (5 bases). Germline CDR1 is GTSNPN and CDR2 is SVGIG (reference sequence). The CDR3 contains 13 residues. V was shortened by 5 bases and J by 8 bases, with 18 bases between the two germline ends. CDR3 DNA: TGTGCCTGGGACAGACGCGGCGGTATCGGCTACACCTTC. Its protein product is CAWDRRGGIGYTF.

The V gene is TRBV28, the J gene TRBJ1-4, with D hard to call. Trimming left V 6 bases short and J 12 bases short, with 20 bases between. Germline V gene sequence: CDR1 MDHEN, CDR2 SYDVKM. This CDR3 is 14 amino acids long. CDR3 bases: TGTGCCAGCAGGAGCCGGGGTACAATGCGGGAACTGTTTTTT. Translation: CASRSRGTMRELFF.

This clone turned up a few times. This chain links TRBV28 with TRBJ2-6; 7 nucleotides agree with TRBD1. The CDR3 spans 16 residues. V shed 2 bases and J 1 base; nucleotides not matched to a gene: 2. Looked up from germline, CDR1 is MDHEN and CDR2 is SYDVKM. The CDR3 loop reads CASSLPGGSGANVLTF. CDR3 coding DNA: TGTGCCAGCAGTTTACCAGGGGGATCTGGGGCCAACGTCCTGACTTTC.

This clone has a handful of counts. The chain combines TRBV7-6 with TRBJ2-1; TRBD2 matches at 11 bases. Germline CDR1 reads SGHVS; CDR2 reads FNYEAQ. The CDR3 is 15 residues long. Germline trimming cut 1 base from V and 10 bases from J; bases unmatched to any gene: 6. The CDR3 DNA sequence: TGTGCCAGCAGCTTAGAAACTAGCGGGAGTGGGGAGCAGTTCTTC. Protein sequence: CASSLETSGSGEQFF. Variable domain in full (rest from reference TRBV7-6 and TRBJ2-1): GAGVSQSPRYKVTKRGQDVALRCDPISGHVSLYWYRQALGQGPEFLTYFNYEAQQDKSGLPNDRFSAERPEGSISTLTIQRTEQRDSAMYRCASSLETSGSGEQFFGPGTRLTVL.

This sequence joins TRBV7-3 and TRBJ2-1; D uncertain. This CDR3 region has 13 residues. Germline V CDR1 and CDR2: SGHTA, FQGTGA. The V end was cut by 5 bases, the J end by 5 bases, with 10 bases between. DNA for the CDR3: TGTGCCAGCAGCCCGGGTGTCGACAATGAGCAGTTCTTC. It yields the protein CASSPGVDNEQFF. The full variable domain, with the rest looked up from reference TRBV7-3 and TRBJ2-1, is GAGVSQTPSNKVTEKGKYVELRCDPISGHTALYWYRQSLGQGPEFLIYFQGTGAADDSGLPNDRFFAVRPEGSVSTLKIQRTERGDSAVYLCASSPGVDNEQFFGPGTRLTVL.

In its sample, this clone was seen a few times. This sequence joins TRBV29-1 and TRBJ2-1; D is possibly TRBD2 (5 bases). Germline loops: CDR1 SQVTM, CDR2 ANQGSEA. V lost 4 bases, J lost 6 bases, and 13 bases lay in between. CDR3 size: 13 residues. CDR3 in DNA: TGCAGCGTTGTGGGCGGGTTTCGCAATGAGCAGTTCTTC. Translated: CSVVGGFRNEQFF.

The V and J genes are TRBV28 and TRBJ2-7; 11 bases are a match to TRBD2. Germline V gene lookup returns CDR1 MDHEN and CDR2 SYDVKM. CDR3 length: 17 residues. With V trimmed by 2 bases and J by 1 base, 7 bases remained unmatched. The CDR3 region has the DNA TGTGCCAGCAGTTTACGAGGACTAGCGGGTAGATCCTACGAGCAGTACTTC. This gives the protein CASSLRGLAGRSYEQYF.

This chain connects TRBV30 to TRBJ2-1; 7 bases are shared with TRBD2. Germline-derived CDR1 and CDR2 are GTSNPN and SVGIG (reference sequence). Trimming cost V 1 base and J 6 bases; bases outside gene matches: 12. The CDR3 runs 16 residues. The CDR3 nucleotides are TGTGCCTGGAGTGGGGAGGGCTACGGGAGAGGCAATGAGCAGTTCTTC. It is translated as CAWSGEGYGRGNEQFF.

V and J are TRBV28 and TRBJ2-3; no definite D call. Germline CDR1 MDHEN, CDR2 SYDVKM. With 3 bases removed from V and 1 base from J, the gap between germline ends came to 11 bases. The CDR3 totals 15 residues. CDR3 DNA: TGTGCCAGCAGTTTTAGCTCGGCTCGCACAGATACGCAGTATTTT. Translation: CASSFSSARTDTQYF.

The rearrangement links TRBV6-6 to TRBJ2-1, with 10 bases matching TRBD2. The CDR3 spans 15 residues. CDR1 MNHNY and CDR2 SVGAGI come from the germline V gene (reference sequence). Unmatched junction bases numbered 7, after V lost 6 bases and J lost 5 bases. CDR3 DNA sequence: TGTGCCAGCAGGTATGGGCTAGCGGGGGACAATGAGCAGTTCTTC. As protein: CASRYGLAGDNEQFF.